The 24 T cell receptor beta chains given below trace back to one sample, sequenced in a study of control samples from healthy donors and cancer patients. Generated by immunoSEQ multiplex PCR, the TCRdb table keeps only in-frame clones and is missing some. The sample shows 120,000 or so clones, about 93% of them seen only once. The sample taken for sequencing was PBMCs. These TCRs come from a man aged 45-60 years with head and neck cancer.

The V and J genes are TRBV5-1 and TRBJ2-3; 7 positions match TRBD1. With 4 bases clipped from V and 0 bases from J, the junction kept 5 bases outside the gene matches. The CDR3 is 15 residues long. CDR1 is SGHRS, CDR2 YFSETQ, per germline. CDR3 DNA sequence: TGCGCCAGCAGCACGCGACAGGGAAGCACAGATACGCAGTATTTT. Its protein product is CASSTRQGSTDTQYF.

This rearrangement joins TRBV2 to TRBJ1-5; D ambiguous. The CDR3 length is 15 residues. Trimming shortened V by 6 bases and J by 2 bases, and 14 bases separated the two germline ends. Germline values: CDR1 SNHLY, CDR2 FYNNEI. CDR3 DNA sequence: TGTGCCAGCAGGATACGTATAGGCCGCAATCAGCCCCAGCATTTT. Amino acids: CASRIRIGRNQPQHF.

The V gene is TRBV5-5, the J gene TRBJ2-5; 7 positions match TRBD2. The CDR3 contains 14 residues. V lost 1 base to trimming and J lost 3 bases; unmatched junction nucleotides: 3. Germline-derived CDR1 and CDR2 are SGHKS and YYEKEE (reference sequence). The CDR3 region has the DNA TGTGCCAGCAGCTTGAGGGCGGGGGAAGAGACCCAGTACTTC. It codes for CASSLRAGEETQYF.

This clone has a single count. The junction does not match germline at one end; this may be a read error. The chain is built from TRBV7-2 and TRBJ1-3; D remains ambiguous. Germline assignment: CDR1 SGHTA and CDR2 FQGNSA. The CDR3 covers 14 residues. The CDR3 here is CASSLKGFGDTIYF. Written as DNA, the CDR3 is TGTGCCAGCAGCTTAAAAGGCTTTGGAGACACCATATATTTT.

This rearrangement joins TRBV5-1 to TRBJ1-4; no clear D. The V end lost 4 bases, the J end lost 6 bases, and 19 bases lay between the germline ends. The CDR3 contains 16 residues. CDR1 is SGHRS and CDR2 is YFSETQ in the germline V gene. The CDR3 bases are TGCGCCAGCAGCCCCATGGCCCCGGAGGAGGATGAAAAACTGTTTTTT. It codes for CASSPMAPEEDEKLFF.

This CDR3 reads CASSYSPSSTEAFF. The DNA of the CDR3 is TGTGCCAGCAGTTACTCCCCCAGCTCCACTGAAGCTTTCTTT. The chain is built from TRBV6-5 and TRBJ1-1; D call uncertain. The length of the CDR3 is 14 residues. The V end was cut by 0 bases, the J end by 4 bases, with 9 bases between. Germline lookup yields CDR1 MNHEY and CDR2 SVGAGI.

The chain carries TRBV12-3 or TRBV12-4 and TRBJ2-4, with D possibly TRBD1 on 6 matching bases. The CDR3 loop spans 13 amino acids. The V and J ends lost 2 bases and 7 bases respectively, with 9 bases between them. CDR3 in amino acids: CASSLRQGNIQYF. The CDR3 coding sequence is TGTGCCAGCAGTTTAAGGCAGGGGAACATTCAGTACTTC.

This chain uses TRBV28 with TRBJ1-2, with 9 nucleotides matching TRBD1. With 6 bases clipped from V and 2 bases from J, the junction kept 4 bases outside the gene matches. This CDR3 contains 14 residues. Germline values: CDR1 MDHEN, CDR2 SYDVKM. CDR3 sequence: CASSLGQGNYGYTF. In DNA form, the CDR3 reads TGTGCCAGCAGCTTAGGACAGGGGAACTATGGCTACACCTTC.

This chain joins TRBV18 and TRBJ1-2, with D possibly TRBD1 on 6 matching bases. Trimming took 1 base from V and 6 from J, leaving 18 bases between them. Germline V CDR1 and CDR2: KGHSH, LQKENI. The CDR3 has 16 residues. The CDR3 reads CASSPRTMRTEDGYTF. The DNA of the CDR3 is TGTGCCAGCTCACCACGAACAATGCGGACAGAGGATGGCTACACCTTC.

The rearrangement uses TRBV5-1 and TRBJ1-2; D is possibly TRBD1 (6 bases). The CDR3 sequence is 15 residues long. V lost 4 bases to trimming and J lost 2 bases, with 15 bases between them. In germline, CDR1 is SGHRS, CDR2 YFSETQ. The CDR3 reads CASSGTQGSNYGYTF. The DNA for the CDR3 is TGCGCCAGCAGCGGTACACAGGGCTCGAACTATGGCTACACCTTC.

J is TRBJ2-2 and V is TRBV18, with TRBD1 as a possible D gene (6 bases). Trimming took off 2 bases at V and 5 bases at J, with 9 bases between the two ends. This CDR3 has 14 residues. Germline CDR1 and CDR2: KGHSH and LQKENI. The CDR3, as DNA: TGTGCCAGCTCACCAGACAGGTGGACCGGGGAGCTGTTTTTT. The encoded protein is CASSPDRWTGELFF.

The chain is built from TRBV5-4 and TRBJ1-2; a weak D match, TRBD1 (6 bases). The CDR3 totals 16 residues. Germline V lookup: CDR1 SGHNT, CDR2 YYREEE (reference sequence). Trimming left V 4 bases short and J 1 base short, with 17 bases between. CDR3 amino acids: CASSLRRGAFNYGYTF. In nucleotides, the CDR3 is TGTGCCAGCAGCCTGAGAAGGGGGGCCTTTAACTATGGCTACACCTTC.

The V gene is TRBV28, the J gene TRBJ2-5; 10 positions match TRBD2. This CDR3 contains 13 residues. Germline values: CDR1 MDHEN, CDR2 SYDVKM. J gave up 5 bases and V 6 bases, and 3 bases lay outside the gene matches. This CDR3 reads CASRAGGRETQYF. DNA for the CDR3: TGTGCCAGCAGAGCGGGGGGGCGGGAGACCCAGTACTTC.

This chain connects TRBV7-3 to TRBJ1-2; possible D gene TRBD1, 5 bases. Germline-derived CDR1 and CDR2 are SGHTA and FQGTGA. This CDR3 is built from 13 residues. Trimming cost V 2 bases and J 7 bases, with 11 bases left between them. This CDR3 reads CASSLSQGSGYTF. CDR3 DNA sequence: TGTGCCAGCAGCTTATCCCAGGGAAGTGGCTACACCTTC. Combining the CDR3 with reference TRBV7-3 and TRBJ1-2 gives the whole variable domain GAGVSQTPSNKVTEKGKYVELRCDPISGHTALYWYRQSLGQGPEFLIYFQGTGAADDSGLPNDRFFAVRPEGSVSTLKIQRTERGDSAVYLCASSLSQGSGYTFGSGTRLTVV.

The chain employs TRBV5-1 and TRBJ2-5; a weak D match, TRBD2 (5 bases). Germline assignment: CDR1 SGHRS and CDR2 YFSETQ. Trimming took off 0 bases at V and 4 bases at J, with 7 bases between the two ends. This CDR3 contains 13 residues. In DNA, the CDR3 is TGCGCCAGCAGCTTGGGAGAGGGAGAGACCCAGTACTTC. Its translation is CASSLGEGETQYF.

This clone was observed a single time. The chain links TRBV2 to TRBJ1-5, with a possible D match to TRBD1 (5 bases). Deletions cut 5 bases from V and 6 bases from J, with 17 bases between. Germline V gene lookup returns CDR1 SNHLY and CDR2 FYNNEI. CDR3 length equals 15 residues. In DNA, the CDR3 is TGTGCCAGCAGTTCTGCGGGCAGGGACGGTCAGCCCCAGCATTTT. Translating it yields CASSSAGRDGQPQHF.

This chain links TRBV30 with TRBJ2-2; D remains unclear. Looked up from germline, CDR1 is GTSNPN and CDR2 is SVGIG (reference sequence). This CDR3 comprises 15 residues. Trimming shortened V by 3 bases and J by 0 bases, and 11 bases separated the two germline ends. Here the CDR3 reads CAWRRTAANTGELFF. Here the CDR3 DNA reads TGTGCCTGGAGACGGACGGCCGCGAACACCGGGGAGCTGTTTTTT.

The J gene is TRBJ2-2, the V gene TRBV5-4, with 14 positions matching TRBD2. The CDR3 is 19 amino acids. CDR1 is SGHNT and CDR2 is YYREEE in the germline V gene (reference sequence). The V gene end was trimmed by 3 bases and the J gene end by 2 bases; junction bases not matched to a gene: 9. The CDR3 bases are TGTGCCAGCAGCTCCTCCGGGACTAGCGGGGGCCTTAACACCGGGGAGCTGTTTTTT. Translation: CASSSSGTSGGLNTGELFF.

This chain joins TRBV6-6 and TRBJ2-1, with D uncertain. Between the trimmed V and J ends, which lost 2 bases and 8 bases, there was a span of 10 bases. The CDR3 is made up of 13 amino acids. Germline CDR1 is MNHNY and CDR2 is SVGAGI (reference sequence). CDR3 sequence (DNA): TGTGCCAGCAGTTACAGGGCTACCCATGAGCAGTTCTTC. It specifies CASSYRATHEQFF.

The CDR3 region has the DNA TGTGCCAGCAGCTTAGCCCCTGATGGCTACACCTTC. It encodes CASSLAPDGYTF. V gene TRBV7-9 combines with J gene TRBJ1-2; no firm D call. Trimming cost V 0 bases and J 6 bases, with 5 bases left between them. Germline values: CDR1 SEHNR, CDR2 FQNEAQ (reference sequence). CDR3 length: 12 residues.

The chain combines TRBV7-9 with TRBJ2-7; 7 positions match TRBD1. V trimming: 3 bases; J trimming: 4 bases; junction bases outside the gene matches: 6. The CDR3 is made up of 14 amino acids. Germline V gene sequence: CDR1 SEHNR, CDR2 FQNEAQ (reference sequence). CDR3: CASSFDRAIYEQYF. In nucleotides, the CDR3 is TGTGCCAGCAGCTTCGACAGGGCGATTTACGAGCAGTACTTC. The variable domain in full, completed from reference TRBV7-9 and TRBJ2-7, reads DTGVSQNPRHKITKRGQNVTFRCDPISEHNRLYWYRQTLGQGPEFLTYFQNEAQLEKSRLLSDRFSAERPKGSFSTLEIQRTEQGDSAMYLCASSFDRAIYEQYFGPGTRLTVT.

The chain uses TRBV25-1 and TRBJ2-1, with TRBD2 matching 10 bases. The J segment lost 8 bases and the V segment lost 3 bases, leaving 13 bases of the junction unmatched. CDR3 length: 17 amino acids. Germline V lookup: CDR1 MGHDK, CDR2 SYGVNS. The CDR3 coding sequence is TGTGCCAGCAGTGACGATAGCGGGGGGATAGACACGGATGAGCAGTTCTTC. This codes for CASSDDSGGIDTDEQFF.

The rearrangement joins TRBV6-5 to TRBJ2-7; 8 bases align to TRBD1. With 6 bases clipped from V and 6 bases from J, the junction kept 4 bases outside the gene matches. Germline CDR1 is MNHEY and CDR2 is SVGAGI. The CDR3 is 12 residues long. CDR3 sequence reads: CASRRTGTEQYF. DNA of the CDR3: TGTGCCAGCAGGCGGACAGGGACCGAGCAGTACTTC.

This sequence joins TRBV11-2 and TRBJ2-3, with 13 bases lining up with TRBD2. Per the germline V gene, CDR1 is SGHAT and CDR2 is FQNNGV. The V and J ends lost 5 bases and 2 bases, in that order; junction bases with no gene match: 4. This CDR3 comprises 16 residues. The CDR3 region is CASSLGLAGYTDTQYF. The CDR3 region has the DNA TGTGCCAGCAGCCTGGGACTAGCGGGGTACACAGATACGCAGTATTTT.